A single T cell receptor beta chain is shown here with its context. The data originate from a study of blood T cell repertoires in COVID-19. Background on the study: The United States, Italy and Spain supplied acute and convalescent COVID-19 samples. T cells, B-cell-depleted T cells, or PBMCs supplied cDNA or gDNA.

As processed by the authors: Scientists estimated how many nucleated cells there were by amplifying reference gene primers. Assay used: immunoSEQ multiplex PCR; TCRdb lists only in-frame clones, some missing. V, J and clone size reflect that table, while D and trimming were determined from the DNA. The data show about 260,000 clones, with about 85% seen just once and roughly 15% held by the top ten. The receptor comes from a human donor in a cohort sampled during active COVID-19. Material: peripheral blood.

CDR3 region: CSVLTSPGSYNEQFF. The CDR3 region has the DNA TGCAGCGTTCTGACCTCTCCGGGATCCTACAATGAGCAGTTCTTC. The rearrangement links TRBV29-1 to TRBJ2-1; possible D gene TRBD2, 5 bases. Trimming took 5 bases from V and 1 from J, leaving 15 bases between them. CDR1 and CDR2 (germline): SQVTM, ANQGSEA. The CDR3 has 15 amino acids.